This T cell receptor (beta chain) was sequenced during a study of blood T cell repertoires in COVID-19. V lost 1 base to trimming and J lost 2 bases, with 9 bases between them. CDR3 length: 14 residues. Germline loops: CDR1 MNHNS, CDR2 SASEGT. Authors' methods: Estimates of nucleated cell counts were drawn from the amplification of reference gene primers. Profiled with immunoSEQ multiplex PCR; TCRdb holds only in-frame clones, not every one. The V and J calls and clone size come from that table; D and trimming were worked out from the DNA. The sample holds a few hundred thousand clones; around nine tenths are singletons and the top ten take more than 9%.

This clonotype was obtained from a woman aged 25-40 years who had recovered from COVID-19. This chain connects TRBV6-1 to TRBJ2-7; D possibly corresponds to TRBD1 (5 bases). The material sequenced was PBMCs or T cells enriched from blood (not recorded which). CDR3 DNA: TGTGCCAGCAGTGAAGGGAAAGGGGCCTACGAGCAGTACTTC. This codes for CASSEGKGAYEQYF.